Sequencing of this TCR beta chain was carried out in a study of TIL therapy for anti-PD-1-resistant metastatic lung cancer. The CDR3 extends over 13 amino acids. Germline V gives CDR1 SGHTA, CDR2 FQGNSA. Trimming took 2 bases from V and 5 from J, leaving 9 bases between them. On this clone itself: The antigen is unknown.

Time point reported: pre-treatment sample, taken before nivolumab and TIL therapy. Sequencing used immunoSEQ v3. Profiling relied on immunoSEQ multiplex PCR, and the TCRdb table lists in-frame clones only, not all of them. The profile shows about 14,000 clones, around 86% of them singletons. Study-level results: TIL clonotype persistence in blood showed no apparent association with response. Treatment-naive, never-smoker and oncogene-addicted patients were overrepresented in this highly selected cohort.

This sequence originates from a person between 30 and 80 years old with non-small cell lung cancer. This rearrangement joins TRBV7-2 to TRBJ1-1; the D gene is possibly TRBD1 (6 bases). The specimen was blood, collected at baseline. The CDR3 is CASSLYRGTEAFF. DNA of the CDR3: TGTGCCAGCAGCTTATATAGGGGGACTGAAGCTTTCTTT.